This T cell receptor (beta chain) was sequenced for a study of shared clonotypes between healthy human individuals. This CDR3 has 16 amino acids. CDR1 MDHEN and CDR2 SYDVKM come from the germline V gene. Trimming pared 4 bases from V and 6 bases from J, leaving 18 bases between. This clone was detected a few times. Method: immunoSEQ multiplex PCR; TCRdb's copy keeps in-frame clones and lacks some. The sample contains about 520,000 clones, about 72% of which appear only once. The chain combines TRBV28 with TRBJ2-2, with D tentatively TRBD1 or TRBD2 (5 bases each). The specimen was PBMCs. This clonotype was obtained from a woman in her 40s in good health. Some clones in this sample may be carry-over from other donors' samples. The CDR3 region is CASSSPGRWFAGELFF. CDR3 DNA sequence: TGTGCCAGCAGTTCCCCGGGACGGTGGTTTGCCGGGGAGCTGTTTTTT.